This T cell receptor (beta chain) is drawn from a study of blood T cell repertoires in COVID-19. Only in-frame clones appear in the TCRdb table, and some are missing; sequencing was by immunoSEQ multiplex PCR. Altogether just over 250,000 clones are present, approximately 91% being singletons, with the ten largest covering approximately 2.6%. J was trimmed by 12 bases and V by 0 bases; bases with no gene match: 12. The CDR3 consists of 14 residues. Germline CDR1 is SGHNT and CDR2 is YYREEE (reference sequence). The V call is TRBV5-4, the J call TRBJ2-7; 7 bases agree with TRBD2. The receptor comes from a person between 18 and 35 years old with COVID-19, enrolled during active disease. Sequencing input: peripheral blood. DNA for the CDR3: TGTGCCAGCAGCTTGGAGGGACTATCGCCACGGTTGTACTTC. Amino acid sequence: CASSLEGLSPRLYF.